This passage covers 10 T cell receptor beta chains from one sample sequenced in a study of regulatory T cells in long-lasting Graves disease. The TCR beta library used iRepertoire HTBI primers with Arm-PCR amplification of CDR3. Each CDR3 protein is one row after TCRdb ran MiXCR on the multiplex PCR reads. Of 500,000 to 700,000 distinct CDR3 sequences listed, about 32% were seen once; the top ten hold roughly 46%. The sample's time point: persistent/refractory GD, antithyroid drugs over 5 years with positive TRAb. The TCR library was made from RNA that had been extracted from PBMCs in TRIzol. The sequencing used peripheral blood mononuclear cells (PBMCs), collected when the disease was refractory, from a patient treated with antithyroid drugs. These receptor sequences come from a female donor with Graves disease.

This clonotype was seen only a few times. V usage is TRBV30 and J usage is TRBJ1-1; D not resolved. The V gene's germline CDR1 is GTSNPN and CDR2 SVGIG (reference sequence). This CDR3 has 13 amino acids. V was trimmed by 2 bases and J by 2 bases, leaving 9 bases between them. The CDR3 sequence: CAWSSLFNTEAFF. The CDR3 DNA is TGTGCCTGGAGTTCACTGTTCAACACTGAAGCTTTCTTT.

A few counts support this clonotype. The J gene is TRBJ1-4, the V gene TRBV6-5; D remains unclear. The CDR3 runs to 15 residues. From germline, CDR1 is MNHEY and CDR2 SVGAGI. With 3 bases removed from V and 3 bases from J, the gap between germline ends came to 11 bases. CDR3 in amino acids: CASSYTAYANEKLFF. The CDR3 DNA follows: TGTGCCAGCAGTTATACTGCGTACGCTAATGAAAAACTGTTTTTT.

The chain combines TRBV25-1 with TRBJ1-6, with TRBD1 matching over 9 bases. The germline CDR1 and CDR2 sequences are MGHDK and SYGVNS. V dropped 5 bases and J dropped 7; count of bases not matched to a gene: 6. The CDR3 runs 15 residues. The CDR3 loop is CASSPLTGGNSPLHF. CDR3 coding DNA: TGTGCCAGCAGTCCTCTGACAGGGGGGAATTCACCCCTCCACTTT.

This clonotype has a handful of counts. V is TRBV7-9 and J is TRBJ2-7; 9 bases agree with TRBD2. V shed 0 bases, J shed 5 bases, and the junction held 5 bases outside the gene matches. The CDR3 totals 15 residues. CDR1 and CDR2 (germline): SEHNR, FQNEAQ (reference sequence). CDR3 nucleotide sequence: TGTGCCAGCAGCTTAGCAAGCGGGAGGAGCAACGAGCAGTACTTC. This codes for CASSLASGRSNEQYF.

This clonotype was found many times. The V and J genes are TRBV28 and TRBJ2-7, with 7 bases matching TRBD1. The CDR3 spans 16 residues. In germline, CDR1 is MDHEN, CDR2 SYDVKM. V was pared by 1 base and J by 0 bases, with 6 bases of the junction left unmatched. The CDR3 sequence: CASSLYRQGDSYEQYF. CDR3 DNA: TGTGCCAGCAGTTTATATCGACAGGGCGACTCCTACGAGCAGTACTTC.

This clonotype was detected only a few times. The rearrangement links TRBV27 to TRBJ2-2; D call uncertain. Trimming cost V 4 bases and J 9 bases, with 27 bases left between them. The CDR3 covers 18 residues. The germline V gene has CDR1 MNHEY and CDR2 SMNVEV (reference sequence). CDR3 sequence reads: CASSSKIIGPRGRRELFF. DNA for the CDR3: TGTGCCAGCAGTTCAAAGATCATTGGGCCTAGAGGTCGCAGGGAGCTGTTTTTT.

This clonotype was picked up many times. The CDR3 region has the DNA TGTGCCAGCAGTCAGCTTCGGAGACTGAACACTGAAGCTTTCTTT. This encodes CASSQLRRLNTEAFF. V gene TRBV28 combines with J gene TRBJ1-1; D is ambiguous. With 5 bases removed from V and 0 bases from J, the gap between germline ends came to 13 bases. The CDR3 runs 15 residues. From germline, CDR1 is MDHEN and CDR2 SYDVKM. Complete variable domain (other parts from reference TRBV28 and TRBJ1-1): DVKVTQSSRYLVKRTGEKVFLECVQDMDHENMFWYRQDPGLGLRLIYFSYDVKMKEKGDIPEGYSVSREKKERFSLILESASTNQTSMYLCASSQLRRLNTEAFFGQGTRLTVV.

The CDR3 bases are TGTGCCAGCAGTTTAATGACTAGCGGATACAATGAGCAGTTCTTC. It translates to CASSLMTSGYNEQFF. This chain uses TRBV12-3 or TRBV12-4 with TRBJ2-1, with 9 bases aligning to TRBD2. The CDR3 consists of 15 residues. The trim removed 2 bases at V and 4 bases at J, leaving 3 bases unmatched.

The chain has TRBV7-6 and TRBJ2-5; the D is unclear. Germline V gene data show CDR1 as SGHVS and CDR2 as FNYEAQ. V lost 3 bases, J lost 5 bases, and 10 bases lay in between. This CDR3 has 13 residues. DNA for the CDR3: TGTGCCAGCAGCTTTGGCGCTGGGGAGACCCAGTACTTC. Protein product: CASSFGAGETQYF.

For this clonotype: A read error is likely, as this CDR3 ends without the conserved phenylalanine or tryptophan. No DNA is shown, since the ends of the CDR3 on it are uncertain; the CDR3 is the one TCRdb lists. The rearrangement uses TRBV6-1 and TRBJ1-1. From germline, CDR1 is MNHNS and CDR2 SASEGT. With termini counted, the CDR3 has 11 amino acids. CDR3 residues: CASSERGLRAV.